One T cell receptor beta chain is described in this entry. Its antigen remains undetermined. The cohort was made up of about 670 healthy bone marrow donors. At the time of sampling, every cohort member was nominally healthy, though immune exposures that went unrecorded were likely present. The donor tested CMV seropositive, placing the donor among the 289 seropositive members of the cohort. Each donor provided a peripheral blood sample, and peripheral blood mononuclear cells were used for TCR beta sequencing. Genomic DNA was extracted from the blood cell samples with the Qiagen DNeasy Blood Extraction Kit. This specimen comes from a study of cytomegalovirus exposure and HLA in healthy donors (TCRdb year 2017). Looking at the study overall: An earlier analysis of several hundred of the donors reported approximately 270 Gb of sequence data and approximately 110 million unique TCR beta sequences from roughly 200 million T cells. Of the roughly 400 genotyped donors, approximately 82% fell in the genetic ancestry cluster associated with self-reported Caucasian donors. In the later analysis, no new phenotypic data were used to find candidate immune exposures; instead, reliance was placed on TCR beta sequences and their occurrence across donors. Roughly five DR-DQ haplotypes were handled as single units for association and clustering because linkage in the cohort was strong. In a later genetic analysis, genome-wide SNP genotypes for about 55% of the roughly 670 donors were used, and that subset was treated as a discovery cohort. Donor age, sex, ethnicity and CMV serostatus were compiled together with the repertoire data. An early release covering about 600 HLA-typed donors comprised roughly 300 gigabases of sequencing data and around 85 million unique TCR sequences. An earlier analysis of 587 of the donors applied high-throughput TCR beta sequencing to assess whether each TCR beta V gene segment acted as functional or pseudogenic. The study profiled the T cell repertoires of under 700 subjects by immunosequencing and related them to cytomegalovirus serostatus. Typing coverage differed by locus: A, B, C, DRB1 and DQB1 were typed in roughly 620-630 donors, DQA1 in 522, DPA1 in 600 to 610, and DPB1 in just under 490. HLA typing included class I and class II loci at four-digit resolution. Every repertoire in the discovery cohort had been generated on one and the same sequencing platform. The study combined high-throughput TCR immunosequencing, statistical association of individual TCRs with disease status, and machine learning to predict cytomegalovirus infection status. Along with the roughly 670-subject first cohort, a separate validation cohort of some 130 different subjects was used. Across some 400 genotyped donors of the cohort, an average of about 250,000 unique TCR beta nucleotide sequences per donor were sequenced, and 15% to 20% of those sequences were non-productive. To study patterns of TCR occurrence, a later analysis re-analyzed previously published TCR beta repertoires from 500 to 850 donors and added high-resolution HLA genotyping. The study aimed to test whether cataloging public T cell receptors could reveal signatures of past pathogen exposure. Results the study describes overall, beyond this receptor: In a later analysis, HLA-associated TCR beta chains were found to be more clonally expanded and to have lower generation probabilities than equally common non-associated chains. Several of the top co-occurrence clusters appeared to be linked to parvovirus B19, influenza, CMV and Epstein-Barr virus, according to a later analysis. The classifier was reported to diagnose cytomegalovirus status with high specificity and sensitivity in both the original and validation cohorts. Linkage disequilibrium might explain the correlated functional status among segregating V segments, but an unknown experimental factor could not be excluded. Assigning TCR associations to individual alleles was difficult when HLA alleles, especially DR and DQ, strongly co-occurred. In vitro tests confirmed that a few of the cytomegalovirus-associated TCR beta chains recognize cytomegalovirus antigens. Because counts were too low, some 17 rarely observed V segments, including chromosome 9 orphons, were excluded from the earlier analysis of several hundred of the donors. In this cohort, only TCR beta chains were sequenced, and detectable features were limited by the absence of alpha or paired-chain data. Some IMGT-functional V segments, including TRBV6-2 and TRBV6-3, could not be told apart with the 87-base-pair reads, so those segments were excluded. A further reported finding was that TCR beta sequences accurately predicted the HLA-A and HLA-B alleles for most subjects in the first cohort. The only immune exposure information available for the cohort was CMV serostatus. According to a later analysis, most CMV-associated TCR beta chains appeared to be HLA-restricted, and the HLA associations seemed to be driven largely by CMV exposure. While some public TCRs were present in many individuals, most TCR sequences turned up only very rarely across donors. In a later analysis, TCR association rates were found to vary across HLA loci, with the most associated TCRs seen for DRB1 alleles and the fewest for HLA-C alleles. According to the authors, the approach could potentially be generalized to other disease states and immunological phenotypes. Specific HLA alleles were associated with about 17,000 TCR beta sequences at a false discovery rate of 0.05 in a later analysis. A cluster of highly shared sequence variants was judged likely to represent a technical artifact of the sequencing pipeline. A later genetic analysis associated a missense DCLRE1C variant with V-gene and J-gene trimming of TCR beta chains, and an independent cohort replicated the association. Sequencing depth was assumed to be roughly uniform across donors in the presence/absence analyses, though that assumption may not hold. A total of 164 TCR beta chains were listed by the study as associated with cytomegalovirus. HLA typing was unavailable for some donors at each locus, so association tests used only the typed subset. An earlier analysis of 587 of the donors showed that most TCR beta V segments appeared in productive rearrangements either about 87% or about 30% of the time, which broadly matched IMGT annotations. According to a later genetic analysis, donors in an Asian-associated ancestry cluster had fewer N-insertions in productive TCRs than the approximately 690-donor mean.

Here V drops 7 bases and J drops 8 bases, and the junction holds 14 bases not matched to any gene. Taken from cysteine to phenylalanine, the CDR3 has 14 residues. Of all the DNA, just the CDR3 is kept, 42 bases in frame from base 1. CDR1 and CDR2 (ENHRY, SYGVKD) derive from the germline V gene. Library preparation employed the immunoSEQ multiplex PCR assay. For the multiplex PCR, a mixture combining 60 forward primers for TCR Vbeta segments and 13 reverse primers for TCR Jbeta segments was used. A multiplex PCR assay on genomic DNA amplified the CDR3 region of rearranged TCR beta genes. The Illumina HiSeq System was used to sequence the amplified TCR beta libraries as 87-base-pair reads. The authors processed their data as follows. A later analysis counted around 72 million unique TCR beta chains across the 666 repertoires, and 10 million to 11 million of these chains were shared by at least two donors. A nearest-neighbor algorithm error-corrected the raw reads and collapsed the reads into unique sequences, merging closely related sequences to remove PCR and sequencing errors. Alignment of CDR3 sequences to IMGT reference sequences was used to assign V, D and J gene segments. For a sequence to be retained, at least a six-nucleotide match to both a V gene segment and a J gene segment was required. Rearrangements were called productive when the CDR3 lacked stop codons and stayed in frame with V and J; all others were non-productive. Following IMGT convention, CDR3 was defined as the stretch from the second conserved V-encoded cysteine up to the conserved J-encoded phenylalanine. The earlier analysis of some 580 of the donors excluded any sequence lacking an unambiguous match to a single V gene segment. In an earlier analysis of approximately 500 of the donors, a V segment was called functional when productive rearrangements were above 56.7%, and segregating when the standard deviation between donors exceeded 5%. A statistical classification framework was built to diagnose cytomegalovirus status from the catalog of TCR beta chain sequences. In a later analysis, TCR nucleotide sequences were compared against IMGT/GENE-DB human TR gene sequences so that V and J genes could be assigned. In a later analysis, CDR3 sequences and most-parsimonious VDJ recombination scenarios were assigned using the TCRdist pipeline. In a later analysis, every TCR beta chain was defined by the combination of its CDR3 amino acid sequence and its V-gene family, and reads without a unique V-gene family were dropped. As a way to deal with suspected cross-contamination and a sequencing artifact, a later analysis dropped approximately 570 nucleotide sequences that were highly shared and had low generation probability. A later analysis calculated a clonal expansion index for each public chain from normalized within-repertoire ranks of inferred template counts. In a later analysis, generation probabilities were computed using a VDJ recombination model fitted to out-of-frame rearrangements, and the results were checked against IGoR. A later analysis scored TCR-TCR, TCR-HLA and TCR-CMV co-occurrence with hypergeometric tests, applying a repertoire-size bias correction to TCR pairs. To estimate false discovery rates, a later analysis permuted the HLA or CMV assignments 20 times. In a later analysis, co-occurring TCRs were grouped with DBSCAN, and TCRdist sequence similarity was added when clustering was performed within HLA-allele-positive subsets. Repertoires with fewer than 30,000 or more than 120,000 public chains, plus five repertoires with anomalous nucleotide sharing, were excluded from co-occurrence clustering. In its TCRdb copy, this immuneACCESS table keeps in-frame sequences only and misses some clones. Where compared with another copy, unresolved V genes explain less than half of these, and the others have no known cause. V and J calls and clone size come straight from that table; D and trimming were deduced from the DNA. This sample's records show about 33,000 clones. Jointly, the top ten make up 3.5% to 5.5% of the sample.

The V and J genes are TRBV10-3 and TRBJ2-7, with 7 junctional bases fitting TRBD2. The source material was PBMCs. This clonotype originated in a woman in her 40s in good health and CMV-seropositive. The CDR3 region has the sequence CAINPGREALQQYF. The nucleotides are TGTGCCATCAACCCGGGACGGGAGGCTTTACAGCAGTACTTC.